A selection of T cell receptor beta chains follows, all from one sample in a study of cytomegalovirus exposure and HLA in healthy donors. Data came from immunoSEQ multiplex PCR; TCRdb stores just in-frame clones and leaves some out. Seen here are around 140,000 clones, approximately 77% observed once, and the top ten hold roughly 1.3%. The specimen sequenced was PBMCs. These receptors all stem from a woman between 35 and 50 years old in good health and CMV-seronegative. Each CDR3 is given with its conserved first and last residue. The D gene is left open where the match is weak. The size of a clone is reported for some rows only, either as once, few or many, or as a class for expanded clones.

D,V,J,length,size,CDR3,DNA
.,TRBV2,TRBJ1-3,16,.,CASSHPGTSSGNTIYF,TGTGCCAGCAGTCACCCCGGTACTAGCTCTGGAAACACCATATATTTT
.,TRBV5-1,TRBJ1-5,13,.,CASSLRENQPQHF,TGCGCCAGCAGCTTGCGGGAGAATCAGCCCCAGCATTTT
TRBD1,TRBV28,TRBJ2-7,13,.,CASRTDRIYEQYF,TGTGCCAGCAGGACGGACAGGATTTACGAGCAGTACTTC
.,TRBV2,TRBJ1-1,15,few,CASTNDEGIISEAFF,TGTGCCAGCACCAACGATGAGGGTATCATCTCTGAAGCTTTCTTT
.,TRBV28,TRBJ1-2,13,once,CATPGGNNYGYTF,TGTGCCACCCCGGGAGGGAATAACTATGGCTACACCTTC
TRBD1,TRBV4-1,TRBJ1-2,14,.,CASKQTGIDYGYTF,TGCGCCAGCAAACAGACAGGGATAGACTATGGCTACACCTTC
TRBD2,TRBV9,TRBJ2-1,16,.,CASSGDLAGGPSEQFF,TGTGCCAGCAGTGGGGACCTAGCGGGGGGGCCGAGCGAGCAGTTCTTC
.,TRBV5-1,TRBJ1-2,14,.,CASSLSAGGHGYTF,TGCGCCAGCAGCTTGTCAGCCGGGGGTCATGGCTACACCTTC
.,TRBV6-5,TRBJ1-5,15,once,CASSQRQTSNQPQHF,TGTGCCAGCAGTCAAAGACAGACTAGCAATCAGCCCCAGCATTTT
TRBD1,TRBV28,TRBJ1-2,14,.,CASRDRTQGYGYTF,TGTGCCAGCAGGGACAGAACACAGGGGTATGGCTACACCTTC
.,TRBV5-1,TRBJ2-7,14,.,CASLPGGGKVSQYF,TGCGCCAGCCTCCCGGGCGGAGGGAAGGTTTCGCAGTACTTC
TRBD1,TRBV28,TRBJ1-1,13,.,CASKGTGENRAFF,TGTGCCAGCAAAGGGACAGGGGAGAACCGGGCTTTCTTT
.,TRBV6-5,TRBJ1-2,12,.,CASSRQGYGYTF,TGTGCCAGCAGCCGCCAGGGCTACGGCTACACCTTC
.,TRBV6-5,TRBJ1-1,13,.,CASRYGRNTEAFF,TGTGCCAGCAGGTACGGGAGGAACACTGAAGCTTTCTTT
.,TRBV29-1,TRBJ1-4,12,few,CSAGQLNEKLFF,TGCAGCGCCGGACAGCTTAATGAAAAACTGTTTTTT
.,TRBV2,TRBJ1-1,13,.,CASAGTANTEAFF,TGTGCCAGCGCCGGGACTGCGAACACTGAAGCTTTCTTT
TRBD2,TRBV6-5,TRBJ2-7,15,once,CASSSGLAGGGEQYF,TGTGCCAGCAGTTCAGGACTAGCGGGGGGGGGAGAGCAGTACTTC
TRBD2,TRBV2,TRBJ2-5,14,.,CASSAQRGQETQYF,TGTGCCAGCAGTGCCCAGCGGGGTCAAGAGACCCAGTACTTC
TRBD1,TRBV5-4,TRBJ1-1,15,.,CATAGQGAGNTEAFF,TGTGCCACCGCCGGGCAGGGGGCTGGGAACACTGAAGCTTTCTTT
.,TRBV18,TRBJ1-1,13,few,CASSAREDTEAFF,TGTGCCAGCTCAGCCAGGGAAGACACTGAAGCTTTCTTT
.,TRBV27,TRBJ2-7,14,.,CASRQAQTTWEQYF,TGTGCCAGCAGGCAGGCCCAAACCACGTGGGAGCAGTACTTC
.,TRBV12-5,TRBJ1-4,14,.,CASGLSEYNEKLFF,TGTGCTAGTGGGTTGTCGGAGTACAATGAAAAACTGTTTTTT
TRBD1,TRBV4-3,TRBJ2-2,17,few,CASSQEMGTGGSGELFF,TGCGCCAGCAGCCAAGAGATGGGGACAGGGGGATCCGGGGAGCTGTTTTTT
.,TRBV7-2,TRBJ1-2,13,few,CASSFGFNYGYTF,TGTGCCAGCAGCTTCGGGTTTAACTATGGCTACACCTTC
.,TRBV7-2,TRBJ1-2,16,few,CASSLAPGQANYGYTF,TGTGCCAGCAGCTTAGCCCCGGGACAAGCTAACTATGGCTACACCTTC
TRBD1,TRBV7-6,TRBJ1-1,17,.,CASSLEQQGALDTEAFF,TGTGCCAGCAGCTTAGAGCAACAGGGGGCCTTGGACACTGAAGCTTTCTTT
.,TRBV28,TRBJ2-7,15,.,CASRISATVSYEQYF,TGTGCCAGCAGGATTTCGGCGACAGTCTCCTACGAGCAGTACTTC
.,TRBV27,TRBJ2-7,15,.,CASSHLGGPTYEQYF,TGTGCCAGCAGCCATCTCGGGGGGCCGACCTACGAGCAGTACTTC
TRBD1,TRBV5-1,TRBJ2-7,14,.,CASSWTGGSYEQYF,TGCGCCAGCAGCTGGACAGGGGGCTCCTACGAGCAGTACTTC
.,TRBV19,TRBJ1-5,14,.,CASSLGRTEQPQHF,TGTGCCAGTAGCCTGGGACGGACAGAACAGCCCCAGCATTTT
TRBD2,TRBV5-4,TRBJ2-1,15,.,CASSLEAGGGSEQFF,TGTGCCAGCAGCTTGGAGGCGGGGGGCGGGAGTGAGCAGTTCTTC
TRBD1,TRBV30,TRBJ2-6,16,.,CAWRSTGGPGANVLTF,TGTGCCTGGAGGTCTACAGGGGGGCCCGGGGCCAACGTCCTGACTTTC
TRBD2,TRBV28,TRBJ2-3,18,once,CASSLPSGVRAITDTQYF,TGTGCCAGCAGTTTACCTAGCGGGGTTCGGGCAATCACAGATACGCAGTATTTT
TRBD1,TRBV2,TRBJ1-5,16,few,CASSPETGGFGQPQHF,TGTGCCAGCAGTCCCGAAACAGGGGGCTTCGGTCAGCCCCAGCATTTT
.,TRBV10-1,TRBJ2-1,16,.,CASSESTGTRGNEQFF,TGCGCCAGCAGTGAGTCGACAGGGACTAGGGGCAATGAGCAGTTCTTC
.,TRBV13,TRBJ1-6,13,.,CASSRTYNSPLHF,TGTGCCAGCAGCCGAACTTATAATTCACCCCTCCACTTT
TRBD2,TRBV5-4,TRBJ2-3,15,.,CASSGGGKRPDTQYF,TGTGCCAGCAGTGGGGGGGGTAAGCGCCCGGATACGCAGTATTTT